Sequencing of this T cell receptor beta chain was carried out in a study of blood T cell repertoires in COVID-19. Study background: The study drew acute and convalescent COVID-19 samples from the United States, Italy and Spain. T cells, B-cell-depleted T cells, or PBMCs provided the cDNA or gDNA that served as material.

Original processing notes: Reference gene primer amplification yielded estimated nucleated cell counts. Profiled with immunoSEQ multiplex PCR; TCRdb holds only in-frame clones, not every one. The V and J calls and the clone size are those of that table, but D and trimming were determined from the DNA. The sample lists about 57,000 clones, around 80% occurring once. Trimming pared 7 bases from V and 0 bases from J, leaving 12 bases between. There are 14 residues in the CDR3. Germline V gene data show CDR1 as SGHTA and CDR2 as FQGNSA. The chain employs TRBV7-2 and TRBJ1-2; the D gene is possibly TRBD1 (5 bases). Source material: peripheral blood. The receptor comes from a woman older than 75 with acute or convalescent COVID-19. The CDR3 spells CASNGDSTNYGYTF. For the CDR3, the DNA is TGTGCCAGCAATGGGGACTCGACTAACTATGGCTACACCTTC.